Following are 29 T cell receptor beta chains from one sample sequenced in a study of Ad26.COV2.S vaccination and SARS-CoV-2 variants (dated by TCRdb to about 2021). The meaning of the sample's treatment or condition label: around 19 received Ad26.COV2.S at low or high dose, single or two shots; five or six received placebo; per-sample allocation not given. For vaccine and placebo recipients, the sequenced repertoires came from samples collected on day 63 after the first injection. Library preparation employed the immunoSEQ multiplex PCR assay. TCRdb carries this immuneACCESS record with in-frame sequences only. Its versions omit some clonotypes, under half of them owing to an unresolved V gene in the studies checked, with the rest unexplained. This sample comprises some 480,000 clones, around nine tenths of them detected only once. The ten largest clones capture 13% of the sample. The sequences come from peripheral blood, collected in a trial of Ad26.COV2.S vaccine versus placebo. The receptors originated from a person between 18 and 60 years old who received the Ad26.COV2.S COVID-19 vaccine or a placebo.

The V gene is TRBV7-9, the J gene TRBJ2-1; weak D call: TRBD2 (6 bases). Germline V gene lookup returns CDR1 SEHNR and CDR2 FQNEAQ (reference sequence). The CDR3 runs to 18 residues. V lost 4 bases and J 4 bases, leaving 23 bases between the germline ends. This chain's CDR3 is CASSSPTSGGGTYNEQFF. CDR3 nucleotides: TGTGCCAGCAGCTCCCCGACGTCTGGGGGAGGAACTTACAATGAGCAGTTCTTC.

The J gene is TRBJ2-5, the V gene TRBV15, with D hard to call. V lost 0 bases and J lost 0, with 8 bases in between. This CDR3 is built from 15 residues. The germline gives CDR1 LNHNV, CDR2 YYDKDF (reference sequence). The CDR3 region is CATSRDLTDQETQYF. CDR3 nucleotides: TGTGCCACCAGCAGAGATCTCACGGACCAAGAGACCCAGTACTTC.

The CDR3 reads CATSRDLARSGSVVNEQYF. CDR3 nucleotide sequence: TGTGCCACCAGCAGAGATCTTGCAAGAAGCGGGAGTGTCGTAAACGAGCAGTACTTC. The chain carries TRBV15 and TRBJ2-7; 8 nucleotides line up with TRBD2. Germline-derived CDR1 and CDR2 are LNHNV and YYDKDF (reference sequence). The CDR3 consists of 19 residues. V lost 0 bases and J lost 5; bases outside the gene matches: 18. Filled out from reference TRBV15 and TRBJ2-7, the complete variable domain reads DAMVIQNPRYQVTQFGKPVTLSCSQTLNHNVMYWYQQKSSQAPKLLFHYYDKDFNNEADTPDNFQSRRPNTSFCFLDIRSPGLGDTAMYLCATSRDLARSGSVVNEQYFGPGTRLTVT.

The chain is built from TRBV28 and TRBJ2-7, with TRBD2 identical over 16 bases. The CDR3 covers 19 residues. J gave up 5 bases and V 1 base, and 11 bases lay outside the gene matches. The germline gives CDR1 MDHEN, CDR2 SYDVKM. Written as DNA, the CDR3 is TGTGCCAGCAGTTTATCCATATTTGGGACTAGCGGGAGGGCCGACGAGCAGTACTTC. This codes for CASSLSIFGTSGRADEQYF.

This CDR3 reads CASRVGQGAPSNQPQHF. DNA for the CDR3: TGTGCCAGTAGGGTTGGACAGGGGGCCCCTAGCAATCAGCCCCAGCATTTT. The chain has TRBV19 and TRBJ1-5, with 11 bases aligning to TRBD1. Germline V gene sequence: CDR1 LNHDA, CDR2 SQIVND (reference sequence). The CDR3 length is 17 residues. V was pared by 6 bases and J by 0 bases, with 7 bases of the junction left unmatched.

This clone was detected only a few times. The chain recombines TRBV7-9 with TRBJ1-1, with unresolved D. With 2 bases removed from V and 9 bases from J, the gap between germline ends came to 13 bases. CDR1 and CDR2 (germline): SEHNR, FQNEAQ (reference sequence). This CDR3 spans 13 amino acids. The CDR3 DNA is TGTGCCAGCAGCTTAACCCTGACCCGTCAAGCTTTCTTT. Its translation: CASSLTLTRQAFF.

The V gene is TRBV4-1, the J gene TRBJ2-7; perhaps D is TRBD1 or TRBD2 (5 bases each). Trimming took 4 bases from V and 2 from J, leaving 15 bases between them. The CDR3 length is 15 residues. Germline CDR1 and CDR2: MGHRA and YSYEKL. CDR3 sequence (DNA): TGCGCCAGCAGCCGATCCCAGAGGGGACCCTACGAGCAGTACTTC. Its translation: CASSRSQRGPYEQYF.

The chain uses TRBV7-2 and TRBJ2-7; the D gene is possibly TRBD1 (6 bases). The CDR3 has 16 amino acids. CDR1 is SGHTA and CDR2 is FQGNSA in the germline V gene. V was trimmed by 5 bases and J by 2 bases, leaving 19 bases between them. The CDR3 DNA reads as TGTGCCAGCAGCCCAGTACCTGGGGGCAGAGCCTACGAGCAGTACTTC. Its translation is CASSPVPGGRAYEQYF.

CDR3 amino acids: CASSSKGGWETQYF. In DNA, the CDR3 is TGTGCCAGCAGTTCCAAGGGGGGATGGGAGACCCAGTACTTC. This chain connects TRBV6-6 to TRBJ2-5; possibly TRBD1 or TRBD2 for D (6 bases each). CDR1 and CDR2 (germline): MNHNY, SVGAGI (reference sequence). The CDR3 is 14 amino acids. V lost 4 bases and J 5 bases, leaving 14 bases between the germline ends.

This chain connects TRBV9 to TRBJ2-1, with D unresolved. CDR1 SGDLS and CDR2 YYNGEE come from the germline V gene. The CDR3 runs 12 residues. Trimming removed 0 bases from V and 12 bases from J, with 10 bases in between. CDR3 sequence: CASSVDLETQFF. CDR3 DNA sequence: TGTGCCAGCAGCGTAGACCTAGAGACGCAGTTCTTC.

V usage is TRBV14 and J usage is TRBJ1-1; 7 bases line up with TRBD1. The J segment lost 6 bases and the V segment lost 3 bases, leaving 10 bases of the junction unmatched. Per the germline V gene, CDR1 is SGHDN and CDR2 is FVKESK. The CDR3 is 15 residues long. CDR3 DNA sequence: TGTGCCAGCAGCCAGGTGACAGGGCGATCCGCTGAAGCTTTCTTT. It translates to CASSQVTGRSAEAFF.

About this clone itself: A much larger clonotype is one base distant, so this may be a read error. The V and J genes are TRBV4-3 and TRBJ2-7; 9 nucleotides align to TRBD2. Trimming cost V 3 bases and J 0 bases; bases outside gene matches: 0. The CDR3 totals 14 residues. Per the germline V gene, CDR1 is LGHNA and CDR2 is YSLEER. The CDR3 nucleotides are TGCGCCAGCAGCCATAGCGGGAGCTCCTACGAGCAGTACTTC. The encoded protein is CASSHSGSSYEQYF.

The CDR3 reads CASSLFGQGASPLHF. CDR3 DNA: TGTGCCAGCAGCTTATTCGGGCAGGGAGCCTCACCCCTCCACTTT. The V gene is TRBV7-2, the J gene TRBJ1-6, with D perhaps TRBD1 (5 bases). CDR3 size: 15 residues. The germline V gene encodes CDR1 SGHTA and CDR2 FQGNSA. Trimming removed 2 bases at V and 10 bases at J, with 15 bases between.

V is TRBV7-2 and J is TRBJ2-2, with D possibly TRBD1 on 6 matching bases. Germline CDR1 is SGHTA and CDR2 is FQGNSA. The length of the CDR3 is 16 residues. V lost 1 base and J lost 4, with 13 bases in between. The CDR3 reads CASSLVGGASTGELFF. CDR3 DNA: TGTGCCAGCAGCTTAGTAGGGGGAGCGAGCACCGGGGAGCTGTTTTTT.

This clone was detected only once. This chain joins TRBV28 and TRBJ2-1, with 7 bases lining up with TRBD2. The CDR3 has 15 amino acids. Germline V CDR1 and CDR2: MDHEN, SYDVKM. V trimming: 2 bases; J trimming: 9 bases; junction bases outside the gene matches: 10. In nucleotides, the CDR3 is TGTGCCAGCAGTTTAGGGGTTGGGGGGGTTGGTGAGCAGTTCTTC. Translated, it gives CASSLGVGGVGEQFF.

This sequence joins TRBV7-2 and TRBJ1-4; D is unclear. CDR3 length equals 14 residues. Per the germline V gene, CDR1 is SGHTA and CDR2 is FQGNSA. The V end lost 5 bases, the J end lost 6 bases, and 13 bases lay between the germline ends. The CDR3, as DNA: TGTGCCAGCAGCCCCTATGGTTGGGATGAAAAACTGTTTTTT. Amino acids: CASSPYGWDEKLFF.

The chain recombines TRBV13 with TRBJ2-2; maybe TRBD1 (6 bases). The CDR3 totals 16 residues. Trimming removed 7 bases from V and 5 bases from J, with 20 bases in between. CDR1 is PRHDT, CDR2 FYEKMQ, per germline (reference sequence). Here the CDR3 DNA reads TGTGCCAGCACCCACCCAGGGGTTGCGAGGACCGGGGAGCTGTTTTTT. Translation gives CASTHPGVARTGELFF.

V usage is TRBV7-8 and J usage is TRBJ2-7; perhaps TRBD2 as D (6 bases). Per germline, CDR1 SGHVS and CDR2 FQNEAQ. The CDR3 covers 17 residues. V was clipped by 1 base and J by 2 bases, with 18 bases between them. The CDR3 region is CASSLGGVTGVPYEQYF. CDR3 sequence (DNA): TGTGCCAGCAGCTTAGGTGGGGTCACGGGGGTCCCCTACGAGCAGTACTTC.

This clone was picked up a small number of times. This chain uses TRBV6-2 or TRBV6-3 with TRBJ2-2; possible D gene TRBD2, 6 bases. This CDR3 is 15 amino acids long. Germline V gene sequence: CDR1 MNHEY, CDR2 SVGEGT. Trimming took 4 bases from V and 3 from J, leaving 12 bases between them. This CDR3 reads CASSFISGDTGELFF. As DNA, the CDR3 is TGTGCCAGCAGTTTTATCTCGGGAGACACCGGGGAGCTGTTTTTT.

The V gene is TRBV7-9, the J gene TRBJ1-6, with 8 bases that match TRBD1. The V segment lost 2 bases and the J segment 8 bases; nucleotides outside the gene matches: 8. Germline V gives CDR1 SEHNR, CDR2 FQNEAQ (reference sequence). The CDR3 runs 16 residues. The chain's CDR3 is CASSLTQGGPYSPLHF. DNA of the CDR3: TGTGCCAGCAGCTTAACACAGGGGGGTCCCTATTCACCCCTCCACTTT.

The CDR3 sequence is CASSNHRGMRETQYF. The CDR3 DNA reads TGTGCCAGTAGTAACCACAGGGGGATGCGAGAGACCCAGTACTTC. The gene calls are TRBV19 and TRBJ2-5; 8 bases map to TRBD1. Germline values: CDR1 LNHDA, CDR2 SQIVND (reference sequence). Trimming at V came to 4 bases and at J to 4 bases, leaving 8 bases not matched to a gene. The length of the CDR3 is 15 residues. Full variable domain (rest looked up from reference TRBV19 and TRBJ2-5): DGGITQSPKYLFRKEGQNVTLSCEQNLNHDAMYWYRQDPGQGLRLIYYSQIVNDFQKGDIAEGYSVSREKKESFPLTVTSAQKNPTAFYLCASSNHRGMRETQYFGPGTRLLVL.

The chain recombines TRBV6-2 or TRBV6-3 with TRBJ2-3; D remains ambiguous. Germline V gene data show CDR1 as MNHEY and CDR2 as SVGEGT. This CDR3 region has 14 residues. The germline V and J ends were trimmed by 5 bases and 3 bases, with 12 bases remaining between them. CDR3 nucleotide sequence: TGTGCCAGCAGTAACCCGGACGGGACAGATACGCAGTATTTT. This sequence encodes CASSNPDGTDTQYF.

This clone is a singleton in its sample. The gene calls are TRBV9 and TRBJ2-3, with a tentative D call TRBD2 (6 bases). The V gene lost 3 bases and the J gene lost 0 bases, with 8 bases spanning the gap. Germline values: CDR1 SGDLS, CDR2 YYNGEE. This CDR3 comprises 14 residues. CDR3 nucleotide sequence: TGTGCCAGCAGCGAGAGCGGGAGCACAGATACGCAGTATTTT. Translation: CASSESGSTDTQYF.

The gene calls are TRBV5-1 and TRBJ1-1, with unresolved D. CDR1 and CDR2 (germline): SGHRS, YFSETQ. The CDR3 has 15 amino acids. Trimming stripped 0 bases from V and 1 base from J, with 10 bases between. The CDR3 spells CASSLGENENTEAFF. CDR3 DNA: TGCGCCAGCAGCTTGGGAGAGAACGAGAACACTGAAGCTTTCTTT.

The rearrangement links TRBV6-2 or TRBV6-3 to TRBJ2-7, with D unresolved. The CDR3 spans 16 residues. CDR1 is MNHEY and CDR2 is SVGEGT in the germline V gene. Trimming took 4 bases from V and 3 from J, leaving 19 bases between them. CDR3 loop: CASSFSGIKGIYEQYF. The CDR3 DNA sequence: TGTGCCAGCAGTTTCTCCGGAATCAAAGGGATCTACGAGCAGTACTTC.

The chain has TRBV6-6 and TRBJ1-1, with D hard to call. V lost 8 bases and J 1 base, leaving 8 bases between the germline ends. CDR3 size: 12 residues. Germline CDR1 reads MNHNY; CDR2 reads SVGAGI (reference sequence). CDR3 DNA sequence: TGTGCCAGCGCGGACCCGAACACTGAAGCTTTCTTT. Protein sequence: CASADPNTEAFF.

The CDR3 spells CASSIAPGGNSPLHF. The CDR3 DNA reads as TGTGCCAGTAGTATAGCGCCAGGGGGTAATTCACCCCTCCACTTT. The chain is built from TRBV19 and TRBJ1-6; 7 bases are a match to TRBD1. CDR1 is LNHDA and CDR2 is SQIVND in the germline V gene (reference sequence). The CDR3 runs to 15 residues. V was pared by 1 base and J by 6 bases, with 3 bases of the junction left unmatched.

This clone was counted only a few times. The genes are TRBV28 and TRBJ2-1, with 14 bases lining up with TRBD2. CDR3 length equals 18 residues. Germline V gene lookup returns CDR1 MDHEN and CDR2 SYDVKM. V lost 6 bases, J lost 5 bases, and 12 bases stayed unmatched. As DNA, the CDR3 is TGTGCCAGCAGCCTTCTCGGACTAGCGGGAGGAGGGGACAATGAGCAGTTCTTC. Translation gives CASSLLGLAGGGDNEQFF.

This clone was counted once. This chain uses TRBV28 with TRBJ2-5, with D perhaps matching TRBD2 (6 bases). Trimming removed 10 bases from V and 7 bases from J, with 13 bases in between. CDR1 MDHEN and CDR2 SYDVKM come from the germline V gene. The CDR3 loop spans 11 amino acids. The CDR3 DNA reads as TGTGCCAACCGGGAGAGCGGGACCCAGTACTTC. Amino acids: CANRESGTQYF.